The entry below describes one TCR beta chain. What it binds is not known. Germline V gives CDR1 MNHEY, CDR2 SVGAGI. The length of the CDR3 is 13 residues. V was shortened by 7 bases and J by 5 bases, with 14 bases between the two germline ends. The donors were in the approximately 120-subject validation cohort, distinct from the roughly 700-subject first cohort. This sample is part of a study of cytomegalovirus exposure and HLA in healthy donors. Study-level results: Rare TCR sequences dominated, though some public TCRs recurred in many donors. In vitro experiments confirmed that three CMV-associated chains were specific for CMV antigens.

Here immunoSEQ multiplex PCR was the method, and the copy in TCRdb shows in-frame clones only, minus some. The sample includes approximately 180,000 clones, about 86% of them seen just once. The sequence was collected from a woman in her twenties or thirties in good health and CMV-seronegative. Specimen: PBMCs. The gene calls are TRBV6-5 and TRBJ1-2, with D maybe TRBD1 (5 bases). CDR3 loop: CASTTLGGYGYTF. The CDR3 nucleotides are TGTGCCAGCACCACCCTCGGGGGTTATGGCTACACCTTC.